Detailed here is one T cell receptor (beta chain). Its antigen is undetermined. Every immunoSEQ plate was one replicate of a subset's evenly spread DNA. Authors' methods: For the immunoSEQ data, sequences were junction-only without quality scores, so filtering differed. Using immunoSEQ multiplex PCR, the repertoire was profiled, and TCRdb retains in-frame clones only, with some absent. From that table come the V and J calls and clone size; the DNA was used to work out D and trimming. The repertoire holds about 990,000 clones, with roughly 74% as singletons. The source of the sample is a study of shared clonotypes between healthy human individuals. The length of the CDR3 is 15 residues. Deletions cut 0 bases from V and 6 bases from J, with 11 bases between. CDR1 is LNHDA and CDR2 is SQIVND in the germline V gene (reference sequence). Broader study findings: Among the subsets, naive ones generally showed larger estimated richness than memory ones.

The investigators split CD4+ cells into a CD45RA+ naive subset and a CD45RA-negative memory subset. The TCR originated in a man between 18 and 29 years old in good health. Some clones in this sample may be carry-over from other donors' samples. Sample: memory CD4+ T cells from PBMCs. Described subset: CD45RA-negative fraction. The chain couples TRBV19 to TRBJ2-2, with D possibly TRBD2 on 6 matching bases. Written as DNA, the CDR3 is TGTGCCAGTAGTATAGATCCCTGGAGGGCCGGGGAGCTGTTTTTT. The encoded protein is CASSIDPWRAGELFF.